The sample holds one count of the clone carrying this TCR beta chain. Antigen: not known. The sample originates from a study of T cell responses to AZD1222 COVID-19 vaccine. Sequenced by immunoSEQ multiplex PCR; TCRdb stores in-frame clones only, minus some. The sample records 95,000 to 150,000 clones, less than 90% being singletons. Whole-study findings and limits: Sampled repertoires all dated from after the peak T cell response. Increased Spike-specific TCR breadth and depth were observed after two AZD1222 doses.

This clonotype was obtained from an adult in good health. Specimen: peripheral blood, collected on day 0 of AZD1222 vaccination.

This CDR3 reads CASSLGPGQNTGELFF. The CDR3 DNA reads as TGTGCCAGCAGCTTAGGCCCGGGACAGAACACCGGGGAGCTGTTTTTT. This chain links TRBV7-9 with TRBJ2-2, with D perhaps matching TRBD1 (6 bases). V gave up 1 base and J gave up 1 base, with 10 bases separating them. CDR3 size: 16 residues. Germline CDR1 SEHNR, CDR2 FQNEAQ (reference sequence).